Below, 9 T cell receptor beta chains from the same sample are listed, as sequenced in a study of blood T cell repertoires in COVID-19 (dated by TCRdb to 2018 to 2021). Preparation of the library involved the immunoSEQ multiplex PCR assay. TCRdb limited this immuneACCESS table to in-frame rearrangements with V and J called. A share of clones is missing; checked studies link under half to unresolved V genes, and the rest is unexplained. Within this sample are fewer than 250,000 clones, with roughly 85% of them counted one time only. Clones ranked in the top ten supply 3.5% to 4% of the sample. Input material: PBMCs or T cells enriched from blood (not recorded which). These receptors were obtained from a woman between 40 and 50 years old who had been exposed to COVID-19.

The chain couples TRBV18 to TRBJ2-3, with D perhaps TRBD1 (7 bases). V shed 3 bases and J shed 1 base, with 14 bases lying between them. Germline CDR1 and CDR2: KGHSH and LQKENI. The length of the CDR3 is 16 residues. CDR3 amino acids: CASSPEARGGTDTQYF. CDR3 in DNA: TGTGCCAGCTCACCCGAGGCCAGGGGGGGCACAGATACGCAGTATTTT.

This clone has more than one count but fewer than ten. The gene calls are TRBV7-9 and TRBJ2-1; the match to TRBD1 covers 8 bases. V shed 5 bases and J 10 bases; nucleotides not matched to a gene: 4. Germline loops: CDR1 SEHNR, CDR2 FQNEAQ (reference sequence). This CDR3 spans 12 amino acids. The CDR3 nucleotides read TGTGCCAGCAGCGGACGACAGGGGGAGCAGTTCTTC. Amino acid sequence: CASSGRQGEQFF.

The rearrangement uses TRBV7-8 and TRBJ1-1; D remains unclear. Trimming stripped 1 base from V and 11 bases from J, with 14 bases between. This CDR3 is 13 amino acids long. Germline V lookup: CDR1 SGHVS, CDR2 FQNEAQ. Written as DNA, the CDR3 is TGTGCCAGCAGCTTAGAGTCGGGAGGTCCGGCTTTCTTT. It encodes CASSLESGGPAFF.

This sequence joins TRBV7-8 and TRBJ2-1, with 7 bases lining up with TRBD1. In germline, CDR1 is SGHVS, CDR2 FQNEAQ. Trimming at V came to 1 base and at J to 8 bases, leaving 5 bases not matched to a gene. The CDR3 is 14 residues long. The CDR3 bases are TGTGCCAGCAGCTTAGTGACAGGGATCCATGAGCAGTTCTTC. It encodes CASSLVTGIHEQFF.

The gene calls are TRBV23-1 and TRBJ2-7, with D possibly matching TRBD1 (5 bases). TRBV23-1 is designated an ORF whose function remains uncertain. The CDR3 consists of 13 residues. Trimming stripped 3 bases from V and 3 bases from J, with 9 bases between. The CDR3 DNA reads TGCGCCAGCAGTCACCAGGGTTTCTACGAGCAGTACTTC. Translation gives CASSHQGFYEQYF.

V is TRBV28 and J is TRBJ2-1, with 11 bases lining up with TRBD2. The CDR3 totals 14 residues. Trimming took 6 bases from V and 5 from J; bases not matched to a gene: 3. Germline CDR1 and CDR2: MDHEN and SYDVKM. CDR3 amino acids: CASRTSGKNNEQFF. The CDR3 bases are TGTGCCAGCAGGACTAGCGGGAAAAACAATGAGCAGTTCTTC.

The rearrangement links TRBV11-2 to TRBJ1-2; 9 nucleotides match TRBD1. The CDR3 is 14 amino acids. The trim removed 4 bases at V and 6 bases at J, leaving 6 bases unmatched. Germline V CDR1 and CDR2: SGHAT, FQNNGV. The CDR3 sequence: CASSWTGDFNGYTF. As DNA, the CDR3 is TGTGCCAGCAGCTGGACAGGGGATTTTAATGGCTACACCTTC.

This chain joins TRBV9 and TRBJ1-2; a possible D gene is TRBD1 (6 bases). With 3 bases removed from V and 8 bases from J, the gap between germline ends came to 17 bases. Germline V gene lookup returns CDR1 SGDLS and CDR2 YYNGEE. CDR3 size: 14 residues. The CDR3 here is CASSAGQGSRGYTF. In nucleotides, the CDR3 is TGTGCCAGCAGCGCCGGCCAGGGGTCTAGGGGCTACACCTTC.

The chain carries TRBV7-3 and TRBJ1-1, with a possible D match to TRBD1 (6 bases). Per the germline V gene, CDR1 is SGHTA and CDR2 is FQGTGA. Trimming took 2 bases from V and 3 from J, leaving 13 bases between them. The CDR3 has 15 residues. The CDR3 loop reads CASSLEAGVYTEAFF. CDR3 sequence (DNA): TGTGCCAGCAGCTTAGAGGCAGGGGTTTACACTGAAGCTTTCTTT.